The clone carrying this T cell receptor beta chain showed up many times. What it binds is not known. The sample originates from a study of T-cell reconstitution after alpha-beta-depleted transplantation in children. Study-level findings and limits: Reported findings indicate that, about two months after transplant, alpha-beta T cells came from several hundred expanded clones, which were derived from non-depleted graft cells. It was newly produced T cells that mostly accounted for T-cell counts and diversity one year after transplant.

A library of TCRbeta sequences, prepared with unique molecular identifiers, was generated. MiXCR, run by TCRdb on the PCR reads, gives a single entry per CDR3 protein. The table includes about 460,000 distinct CDR3 sequences, more than 9% detected once. With 3 bases clipped from V and 9 bases from J, the junction kept 6 bases outside the gene matches. CDR1 and CDR2 (germline): MNHEY, SMNVEV (reference sequence). The CDR3 consists of 15 residues. The receptor was isolated from a child younger than 10 with inherited bone marrow failure, due to receive a stem cell transplant. Specimen: PBMCs, collected before TCRalphabeta/CD19-depleted stem cell transplant. V gene TRBV27 combines with J gene TRBJ2-1; 12 nucleotides line up with TRBD2. This chain's CDR3 is CASSFGLAGPTEQFF. In nucleotides, the CDR3 is TGTGCCAGCAGTTTTGGACTAGCGGGACCCACTGAGCAGTTCTTC.